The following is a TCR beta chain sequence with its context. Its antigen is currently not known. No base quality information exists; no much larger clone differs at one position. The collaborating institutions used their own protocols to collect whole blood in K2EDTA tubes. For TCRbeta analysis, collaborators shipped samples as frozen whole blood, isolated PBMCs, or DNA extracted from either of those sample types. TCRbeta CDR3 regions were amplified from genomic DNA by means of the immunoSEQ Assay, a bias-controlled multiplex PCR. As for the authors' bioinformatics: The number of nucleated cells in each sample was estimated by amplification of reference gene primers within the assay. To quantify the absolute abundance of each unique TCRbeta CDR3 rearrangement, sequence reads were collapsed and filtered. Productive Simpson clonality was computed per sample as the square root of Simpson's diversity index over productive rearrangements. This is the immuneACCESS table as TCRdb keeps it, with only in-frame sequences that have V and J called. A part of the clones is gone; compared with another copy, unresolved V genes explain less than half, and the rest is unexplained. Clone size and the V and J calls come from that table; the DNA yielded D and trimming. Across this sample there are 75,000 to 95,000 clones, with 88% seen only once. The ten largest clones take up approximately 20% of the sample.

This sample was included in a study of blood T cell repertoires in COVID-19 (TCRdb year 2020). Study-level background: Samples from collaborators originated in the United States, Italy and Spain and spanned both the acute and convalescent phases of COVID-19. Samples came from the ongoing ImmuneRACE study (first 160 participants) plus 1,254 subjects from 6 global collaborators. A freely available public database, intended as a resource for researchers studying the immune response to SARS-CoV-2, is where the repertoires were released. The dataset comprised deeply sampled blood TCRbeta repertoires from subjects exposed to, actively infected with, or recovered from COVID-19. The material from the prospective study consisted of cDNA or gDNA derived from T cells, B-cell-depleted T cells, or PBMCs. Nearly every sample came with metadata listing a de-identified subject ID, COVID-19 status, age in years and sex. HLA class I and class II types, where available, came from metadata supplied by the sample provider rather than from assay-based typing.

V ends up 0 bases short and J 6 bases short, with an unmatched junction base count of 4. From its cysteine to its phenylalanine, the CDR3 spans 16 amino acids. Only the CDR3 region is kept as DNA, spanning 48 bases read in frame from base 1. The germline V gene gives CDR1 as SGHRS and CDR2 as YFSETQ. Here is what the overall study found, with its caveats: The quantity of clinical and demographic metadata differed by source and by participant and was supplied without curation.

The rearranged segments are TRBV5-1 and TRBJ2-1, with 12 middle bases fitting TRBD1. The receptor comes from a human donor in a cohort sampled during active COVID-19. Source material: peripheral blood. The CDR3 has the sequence CASSLGDRGQLNEQFF. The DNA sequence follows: TGCGCCAGCAGCTTGGGGGACAGGGGGCAACTCAATGAGCAGTTCTTC.